Listed below are T cell receptor beta chains from one sample, sequenced in a study of CD8 T cells in Susac syndrome. TCRdb reprocessed the immunoSEQ multiplex PCR reads via MiXCR and lists one record per CDR3 protein. The sample has some 90,000 distinct CDR3 sequences; approximately 95% are singletons. Material for sequencing was CD8+ T cells from PBMCs. The receptor set was obtained from a human donor in good health. The CDR3 runs from the conserved cysteine through the conserved F or W. Fields, in order: clone size, J gene, D gene, V gene, CDR3 DNA, CDR3 protein. The D gene is left open where the match is weak. The size field is filled for only some rows; it gives once, few, many or a size class.

>.|TRBJ2-1|.|TRBV19
TGTGCCAGTAGTATTTTGGACGGTGACAATGAGCAGTTCTTC
CASSILDGDNEQFF
>.|TRBJ2-3|TRBD2|TRBV2
TGTGCCAGCAGTGAATTCGCGGGGGAGAACACAGATACGCAGTATTTT
CASSEFAGENTDTQYF
>few|TRBJ2-1|.|TRBV3-1
TGTGCCAGCAGCGGATGGGGTCTCTACAATGAGCAGTTCTTC
CASSGWGLYNEQFF
>.|TRBJ1-1|.|TRBV20-1
TGCAGTGCTAGAGATCCGGGGGGGAACACTGAAGCTTTCTTT
CSARDPGGNTEAFF
>.|TRBJ1-1|.|TRBV5-6
TGTGCCAGCAGCTCTAACCGGGACAAACCCATGAACACTGAAGCTTTCTTT
CASSSNRDKPMNTEAFF
>.|TRBJ2-3|.|TRBV2
TGTGCCAGCAGTGAGTGGGGGCGGAGCACAGATACGCAGTATTTT
CASSEWGRSTDTQYF
>.|TRBJ2-5|.|TRBV3-1
TGTGCCAGCAGCCGACTCGCGGAGACCCAGTACTTC
CASSRLAETQYF
>.|TRBJ1-2|.|TRBV7-9
TGTGCCAGCAGCTTAGGGACTCTGCAAGGGAAAAGAGGTGGCTACACCTTC
CASSLGTLQGKRGGYTF
>.|TRBJ1-2|.|TRBV9
TGTGCCAGCAGCGTAGGTTGGGCCTATGGCTACACCTTC
CASSVGWAYGYTF
>.|TRBJ2-2|.|TRBV4-1
TGCGCCAGCAGCCAAGAGGGGCCCACCGGGGAGCTGTTTTTT
CASSQEGPTGELFF
>.|TRBJ1-1|TRBD1|TRBV9
TGTGCCAGCAGCCCGTGGACAGGGGAATACACTGAAGCTTTCTTT
CASSPWTGEYTEAFF
>.|TRBJ1-5|.|TRBV13
TGTGCCAGCAGCTTAAGTGGCAGGGTAAATCAGCCCCAGCATTTT
CASSLSGRVNQPQHF
>.|TRBJ2-7|.|TRBV4-1
TGCGCCAGCAGCCAAGGGGCCTCTCGCTTGAGGGAGCAGTACTTC
CASSQGASRLREQYF
>.|TRBJ1-2|.|TRBV29-1
TGCAGCGTTGAATTCGGAACGGTTGGCTACACCTTC
CSVEFGTVGYTF
>.|TRBJ2-3|.|TRBV7-6
TGTGCCAGCAGCTGGGGGGGGGCCCGTCTCACAGATACGCAGTATTTT
CASSWGGARLTDTQYF
>.|TRBJ2-7|.|TRBV13
TGTGCCAGCACCCAGGGGGGTTCCTACGAGCAGTACTTC
CASTQGGSYEQYF
>.|TRBJ2-2|TRBD2|TRBV4-2
TGTGCCAGCAGCCAAGAGGAGTCGGGGGGGTTCACCGGGGAGCTGTTTTTT
CASSQEESGGFTGELFF
>.|TRBJ1-6|.|TRBV12-3/TRBV12-4
TGTGCCAGCAGTTCGAACAGGGTACCCCTCCACTTT
CASSSNRVPLHF
>.|TRBJ1-1|.|TRBV19
TGTGCCAGTAGTATGAGGCGGCATGACACTGAAGCTTTCTTT
CASSMRRHDTEAFF
>.|TRBJ2-7|.|TRBV7-7
TGTGCCAGCAGCCCCGGACCCGGCGACGAGCAGTACTTC
CASSPGPGDEQYF
>.|TRBJ1-2|TRBD1|TRBV7-2
TGTGCCAGCAGCTTCGAGGGGGCGGAGGGCTACACCTTC
CASSFEGAEGYTF
>.|TRBJ2-2|.|TRBV7-9
TGTGCCAGCACCGGGGGGCCGGACACCGGGGAGCTGTTTTTT
CASTGGPDTGELFF
>.|TRBJ2-6|.|TRBV5-4
TGTGCCAGCAACCACAGGGCGGCTGGGGCCAACGTCCTGATTTTC
CASNHRAAGANVLIF
>.|TRBJ2-3|TRBD1|TRBV15
TGTGCCACCAGCAGAGATGGGACAGGGAATCCCACAGATACGCAGTATTTT
CATSRDGTGNPTDTQYF
>.|TRBJ2-4|.|TRBV7-9
TGTGCCAGCAGCTCCAACCGCTTGCCGTTTTACATTCAGTACTTC
CASSSNRLPFYIQYF
>few|TRBJ2-7|.|TRBV19
TGTGCCAGTAGTGGGCTCGACAGCGAACCTAGCGAGCAGTACTTC
CASSGLDSEPSEQYF
>few|TRBJ1-5|.|TRBV4-1
TGTGCCAGCAGCCAAGGTGGTCAGCCCCAGCATTTT
CASSQGGQPQHF
>.|TRBJ1-2|.|TRBV7-9
TGTGCCAGCAGCTTAATTCTTCCTTCGGGCCTCGGGGACTACACCTTC
CASSLILPSGLGDYTF